The present T cell receptor beta chain was sequenced within a study of cytomegalovirus exposure and HLA in healthy donors. About the study: One earlier analysis, a look at about 179 million T cells, found about 110 million unique TCR beta sequences. In terms of ancestry, the Caucasian-associated cluster contained 75% to 85% of the approximately 380 genotyped donors. Whole-study results and caveats: There were some public TCRs occurring in many donors, but most TCR sequences were rare. A cluster of highly shared sequence variants was likely a sequencing artifact.

This clone was recorded once. Its antigen remains unknown. In the PCR, 60 Vbeta and 13 Jbeta primers were used. TCRdb keeps only in-frame clones here, not all; method: immunoSEQ multiplex PCR. The profile shows around 170,000 clones, around 80% of them singletons. Germline lookup yields CDR1 SGDLS and CDR2 YYNGEE. This CDR3 has 17 residues. Germline trimming cut 3 bases from V and 6 bases from J; bases unmatched to any gene: 8. The source is a woman aged 35 to 49 in good health and CMV-seropositive. The chain has TRBV9 and TRBJ2-2, with TRBD2 matching over 13 bases. Sequencing used PBMCs. The CDR3 region is CASSAGTSGMGAGELFF. The DNA of the CDR3 is TGTGCCAGCAGCGCCGGGACTAGCGGGATGGGAGCCGGGGAGCTGTTTTTT. Variable domain in full (rest from reference TRBV9 and TRBJ2-2): DSGVTQTPKHLITATGQRVTLRCSPRSGDLSVYWYQQSLDQGLQFLIQYYNGEERAKGNILERFSAQQFPDLHSELNLSSLELGDSALYFCASSAGTSGMGAGELFFGEGSRLTVL.